The TCR beta chain under discussion was sequenced for a study of blood T cells in healthy people across ages. Ranging in age from roughly 6 to 90, the donors were healthy Caucasian individuals from Russia. Investigators took approximately 9.4 milliliters of peripheral blood from every donor. Per sample, at least 5 micrograms of total RNA were extracted. Alongside a J-beta primer mix, a sample-barcoded 5' primer served in a second PCR lasting roughly 6 to 11 cycles. Tags on each cDNA molecule came from a template-switch adaptor with 12 random nucleotides. TCRdb reprocessed the 5' RACE reads via MiXCR and lists one record per CDR3 protein. The table shows 650,000 to 900,000 distinct CDR3 sequences, with less than 80% occurring only once. The V and J ends lost 0 bases and 0 bases respectively, with 6 bases between them. The germline CDR1 and CDR2 sequences are SGHDN and FVKESK. The CDR3 is 16 residues long.

This receptor was taken from a man aged 25-40 years in good health. Material: blood. V is TRBV14 and J is TRBJ1-6; no definite D call. CDR3 region: CASSQDPDSYNSPLHF. The CDR3 nucleotides read TGTGCCAGCAGCCAAGACCCAGACTCCTATAATTCACCCCTCCACTTT.